This T cell receptor (beta chain) was obtained from a study of blood T cell repertoires in COVID-19. The overall study: T cells, B-cell-depleted T cells, or PBMCs provided the cDNA or gDNA that served as material.

Methods used by the authors: Nucleated cell number was recorded as an estimate derived from reference gene primer amplification. The assay was immunoSEQ multiplex PCR, and TCRdb's table has in-frame clones only and misses some. V and J calls and clone size are as listed in that table; D and trimming were resolved from the DNA. The sample lists about 180,000 clones, 83% occurring once. The junction had 5 bases not matched to a gene; V was cut back by 5 bases and J by 0 bases. The CDR3 is 17 amino acids. Germline CDR1 reads KGHDR; CDR2 reads SFDVKD. The receptor was derived from a woman in her 70s with COVID-19, enrolled during active disease. The V call is TRBV24-1, the J call TRBJ2-3; TRBD2 matches at 12 bases. Sample: peripheral blood. DNA for the CDR3: TGTGCCACCAGTGCTAGCGGGAGGGCCCTGAGCACAGATACGCAGTATTTT. Its protein is CATSASGRALSTDTQYF.